This entry describes one TCR beta chain. Libraries were prepared by immunoSEQ multiplex PCR; TCRdb keeps only in-frame clonotypes and omits some of them. The profile covers 55,000 to 70,000 clones, with roughly 92% appearing a single time and around 3.3% taken by the ten largest. Unmatched junction bases numbered 1, after V lost 4 bases and J lost 4 bases. Germline V gives CDR1 MNHNS, CDR2 SASEGT. The CDR3 is 13 residues long. This entry comes from a study of T cell changes during pregnancy in multiple sclerosis. The material sequenced was CD8+ T cells from peripheral blood mononuclear cells, taken in the third trimester of pregnancy. V and J are TRBV6-1 and TRBJ2-1; the match to TRBD1 covers 7 bases. The receptor was isolated from a female donor in good health, enrolled as a control in a pregnancy study. The CDR3 sequence: CASSGDSYNEQFF. The CDR3 DNA reads TGTGCCAGCAGTGGGGACAGTTACAATGAGCAGTTCTTC.